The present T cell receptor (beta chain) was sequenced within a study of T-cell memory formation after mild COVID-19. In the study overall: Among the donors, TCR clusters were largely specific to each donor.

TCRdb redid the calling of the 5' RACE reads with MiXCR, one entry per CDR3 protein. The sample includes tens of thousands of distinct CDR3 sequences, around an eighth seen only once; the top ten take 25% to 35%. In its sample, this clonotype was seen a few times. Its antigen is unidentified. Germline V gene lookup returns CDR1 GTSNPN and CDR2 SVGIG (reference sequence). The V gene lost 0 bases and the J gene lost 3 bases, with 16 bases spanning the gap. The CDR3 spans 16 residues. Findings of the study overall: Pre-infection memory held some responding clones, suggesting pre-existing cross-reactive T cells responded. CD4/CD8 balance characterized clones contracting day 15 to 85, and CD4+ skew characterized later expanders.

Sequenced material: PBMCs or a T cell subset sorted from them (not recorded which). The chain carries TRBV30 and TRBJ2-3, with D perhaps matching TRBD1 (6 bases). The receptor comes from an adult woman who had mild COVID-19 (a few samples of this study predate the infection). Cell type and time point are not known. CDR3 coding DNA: TGTGCCTGGAGTGTAAGTGGGGGCTGGGTGACAGATACGCAGTATTTT. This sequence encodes CAWSVSGGWVTDTQYF.